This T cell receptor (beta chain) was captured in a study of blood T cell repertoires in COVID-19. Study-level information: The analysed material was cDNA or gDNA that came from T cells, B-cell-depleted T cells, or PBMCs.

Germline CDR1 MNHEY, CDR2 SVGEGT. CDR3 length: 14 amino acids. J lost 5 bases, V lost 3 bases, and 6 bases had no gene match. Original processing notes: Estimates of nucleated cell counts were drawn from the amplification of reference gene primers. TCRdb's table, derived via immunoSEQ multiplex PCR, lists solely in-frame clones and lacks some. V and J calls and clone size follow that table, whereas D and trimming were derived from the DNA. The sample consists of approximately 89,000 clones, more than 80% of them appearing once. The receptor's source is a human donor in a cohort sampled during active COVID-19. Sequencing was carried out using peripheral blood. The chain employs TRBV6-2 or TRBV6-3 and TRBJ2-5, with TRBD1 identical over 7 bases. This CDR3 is CASSYRGLGETQYF. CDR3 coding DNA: TGTGCCAGCAGTTATAGGGGGCTTGGGGAGACCCAGTACTTC.